This T cell receptor (beta chain) comes out of a study of spatial heterogeneity in lung cancer. The CDR3 runs 14 residues. CDR1 is LNHNV and CDR2 is YYDKDF in the germline V gene (reference sequence). The ends were cut back, 0 bases at V and 0 bases at J, with 6 bases in the middle. Unique molecular identifiers, one per molecule, were present on every TCR cDNA molecule. MiXCR, applied by TCRdb to the 5' RACE reads, yields one record per CDR3 protein. There are some 85,000 distinct CDR3 sequences in the sample; 15% to 20% occur only once, and roughly 6.2% lies in the top ten. A remark on this clonotype: Its antigen remains unidentified.

The time point denotes: sample taken at primary tumor resection. Frozen PBMC, nontumor lung or tumor provided whole RNA, which was sequenced unsorted. Points from the study as a whole: Relative to follow-up, resection was when ubiquitous expanded tumor TCRs appeared more in blood.

The gene calls are TRBV15 and TRBJ2-7; no definite D call. The clonotype originates from a male donor with early-stage non-small cell lung cancer. The sequences come from PBMCs, collected at surgery. As DNA, the CDR3 is TGTGCCACCAGCAGAGACACTTACTCCTACGAGCAGTACTTC. The encoded protein is CATSRDTYSYEQYF.